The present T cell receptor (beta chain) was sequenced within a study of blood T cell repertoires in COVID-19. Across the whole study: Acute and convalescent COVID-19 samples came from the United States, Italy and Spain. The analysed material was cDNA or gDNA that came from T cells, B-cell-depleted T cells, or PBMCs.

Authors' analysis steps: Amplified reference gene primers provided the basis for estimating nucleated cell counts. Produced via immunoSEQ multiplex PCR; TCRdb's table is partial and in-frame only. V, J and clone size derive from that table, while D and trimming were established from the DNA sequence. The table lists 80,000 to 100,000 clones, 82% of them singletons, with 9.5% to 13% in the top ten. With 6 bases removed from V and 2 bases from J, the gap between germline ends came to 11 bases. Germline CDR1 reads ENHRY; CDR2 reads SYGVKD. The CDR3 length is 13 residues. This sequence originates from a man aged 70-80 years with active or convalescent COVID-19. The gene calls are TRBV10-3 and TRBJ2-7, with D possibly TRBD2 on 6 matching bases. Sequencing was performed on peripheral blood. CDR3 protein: CAISPGDPYEQYF. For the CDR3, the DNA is TGTGCCATCAGCCCGGGAGATCCCTACGAGCAGTACTTC.